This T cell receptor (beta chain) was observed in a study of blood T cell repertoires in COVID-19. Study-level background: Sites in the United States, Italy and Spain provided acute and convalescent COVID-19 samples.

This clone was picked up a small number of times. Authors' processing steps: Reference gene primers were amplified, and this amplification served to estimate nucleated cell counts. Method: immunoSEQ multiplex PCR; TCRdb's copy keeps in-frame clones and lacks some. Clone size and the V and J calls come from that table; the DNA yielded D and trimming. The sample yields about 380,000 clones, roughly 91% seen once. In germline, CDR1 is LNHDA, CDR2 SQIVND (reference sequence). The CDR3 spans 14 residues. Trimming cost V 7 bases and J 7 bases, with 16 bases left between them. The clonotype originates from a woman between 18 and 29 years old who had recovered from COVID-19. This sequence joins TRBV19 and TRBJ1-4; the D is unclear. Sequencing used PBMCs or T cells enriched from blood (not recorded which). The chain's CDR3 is CASTREGAGEKLFF. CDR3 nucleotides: TGTGCCAGTACCCGGGAGGGCGCGGGTGAAAAACTGTTTTTT.